The 21 T cell receptor beta chains below were found in one sample sequenced in a study of blood T cells in healthy people across ages. The authors ran a second PCR of 7 to 11 cycles using a sample-barcoded 5' primer and a J-beta primer mix. TCRdb ran MiXCR on the 5' RACE reads and lists one entry per CDR3 protein. This sample has around 1,900,000 distinct CDR3 sequences, with roughly two fifths found just once. Input material: blood. These receptors originate from a human donor in good health.

This clonotype has only a few counts. The chain's CDR3 is CSVDGGGAEAFF. The CDR3, as DNA: TGCAGCGTCGATGGTGGTGGGGCCGAAGCTTTCTTT. The chain combines TRBV29-1 with TRBJ1-1, with a tentative D call TRBD1 (5 bases). V was cut by 6 bases and J by 8 bases, with 16 bases left in between. Germline CDR1 reads SQVTM; CDR2 reads ANQGSEA. This CDR3 has 12 amino acids.

J is TRBJ2-4 and V is TRBV5-1; TRBD2 matches at 7 bases. The J call may be wrong; the DNA end is better matched by TRBJ2-7. This CDR3 is 18 amino acids long. Germline V CDR1 and CDR2: SGHRS, YFSETQ. The CDR3 coding sequence is TGCGCCAGCAGCTTGGGTACCCGGCTAGCGGAGAAGTCCTACGAGCAGTACTTC. Encoded protein: CASSLGTRLAEKSYEQYF.

This clonotype has just a few counts. The rearrangement uses TRBV5-1 and TRBJ2-7, with D possibly being TRBD1 (6 bases). Looked up from germline, CDR1 is SGHRS and CDR2 is YFSETQ. V was pared by 7 bases and J by 4 bases, with 15 bases between. The CDR3 has 13 residues. The DNA of the CDR3 is TGCGCCAGCTCCCAGCAGGGGCTTTACGAGCAGTACTTC. This sequence encodes CASSQQGLYEQYF.

The chain links TRBV5-6 to TRBJ2-3; 7 bases agree with TRBD2. The V and J ends lost 5 bases and 3 bases, in that order; junction bases with no gene match: 9. In germline, CDR1 is SGHDT, CDR2 YYEEEE. This CDR3 spans 15 amino acids. Here the CDR3 DNA reads TGTGCCAGCAGTCCCCGTGGAGCGGGGACAGATACGCAGTATTTT. It encodes CASSPRGAGTDTQYF.

The genes are TRBV2 and TRBJ1-5; 7 nucleotides agree with TRBD1. The CDR3 runs to 15 residues. J was trimmed by 8 bases and V by 7 bases; bases with no gene match: 14. Germline CDR1 is SNHLY and CDR2 is FYNNEI. The CDR3 is CASNTWGTGQEPQHF. The DNA for the CDR3 is TGTGCCAGCAATACCTGGGGGACCGGACAGGAGCCCCAGCATTTT. Full variable domain (outside the CDR3, taken from reference TRBV2 and TRBJ1-5): EPEVTQTPSHQVTQMGQEVILRCVPISNHLYFYWYRQILGQKVEFLVSFYNNEISEKSEIFDDQFSVERPDGSNFTLKIRSTKLEDSAMYFCASNTWGTGQEPQHFGDGTRLSIL.

V is TRBV7-2 and J is TRBJ2-1; 12 bases match TRBD2. CDR1 and CDR2 from the germline V gene are SGHTA and FQGNSA. The CDR3 length is 15 residues. V lost 8 bases, J lost 5 bases, and 7 bases stayed unmatched. CDR3 in amino acids: CASGWTSGANNEQFF. The CDR3 DNA is TGTGCCAGCGGCTGGACTAGCGGGGCTAACAATGAGCAGTTCTTC.

The rearrangement joins TRBV20-1 to TRBJ2-3; 13 bases map to TRBD2. The germline V gene encodes CDR1 DFQATT and CDR2 SNEGSKA (reference sequence). V gave up 3 bases and J gave up 11 bases; unmatched junction bases: 5. The CDR3 has 13 amino acids. The CDR3 DNA follows: TGCAGTGCTAGCCCGGGACTAGCGGGGTTGCAGTATTTT. It yields the protein CSASPGLAGLQYF.

There are a few counts of this clonotype. This rearrangement joins TRBV9 to TRBJ1-2; D unclear. The CDR3 contains 13 residues. Germline-derived CDR1 and CDR2 are SGDLS and YYNGEE. The ends were cut back, 2 bases at V and 3 bases at J, with 8 bases in the middle. This chain's CDR3 is CASSVDGDYGYTF. In nucleotides, the CDR3 is TGTGCCAGCAGCGTGGACGGTGACTATGGCTACACCTTC.

This clonotype has at least ten counts. The J gene is TRBJ2-5, the V gene TRBV29-1; D gene ambiguous. Per germline, CDR1 SQVTM and CDR2 ANQGSEA. V lost 3 bases to trimming and J lost 2 bases, with 10 bases between them. This CDR3 contains 13 residues. CDR3 DNA: TGCAGCGTTGATTGGCTTCTTCAAGAGACCCAGTACTTC. Its protein product is CSVDWLLQETQYF.

This chain joins TRBV29-1 and TRBJ1-2; TRBD1 agrees at 7 bases. Unmatched junction bases numbered 7, after V lost 3 bases and J lost 0 bases. Germline assignment: CDR1 SQVTM and CDR2 ANQGSEA. The CDR3 loop spans 15 amino acids. CDR3 sequence reads: CSVDRDSGPNYGYTF. The CDR3 DNA is TGCAGCGTTGACCGGGACAGCGGACCTAACTATGGCTACACCTTC. The variable domain in full, with the rest retrieved from reference TRBV29-1 and TRBJ1-2, is SAVISQKPSRDICQRGTSLTIQCQVDSQVTMMFWYRQQPGQSLTLIATANQGSEATYESGFVIDKFPISRPNLTFSTLTVSNMSPEDSSIYLCSVDRDSGPNYGYTFGSGTRLTVV.

The J gene is TRBJ2-7, the V gene TRBV5-1; possibly TRBD1 for D (6 bases). This CDR3 is 16 amino acids long. The V gene's germline CDR1 is SGHRS and CDR2 YFSETQ. Deletions cut 0 bases from V and 1 base from J, with 14 bases between. The CDR3 here is CASSLAVTGWSYEQYF. In DNA, the CDR3 is TGCGCCAGCAGCTTGGCCGTAACAGGGTGGTCCTACGAGCAGTACTTC. Full variable domain (remainder filled in from reference TRBV5-1 and TRBJ2-7): KAGVTQTPRYLIKTRGQQVTLSCSPISGHRSVSWYQQTPGQGLQFLFEYFSETQRNKGNFPGRFSGRQFSNSRSEMNVSTLELGDSALYLCASSLAVTGWSYEQYFGPGTRLTVT.

The chain recombines TRBV29-1 with TRBJ2-3, with TRBD1 matching over 8 bases. The germline V gene has CDR1 SQVTM and CDR2 ANQGSEA. V gave up 5 bases and J gave up 1 base; unmatched junction bases: 8. The CDR3 is 15 residues long. The CDR3 nucleotides read TGCAGCGTTCTGACAGGGGTGGGAGGCACAGATACGCAGTATTTT. Translated: CSVLTGVGGTDTQYF.

This clonotype was counted only a few times. V gene TRBV20-1 combines with J gene TRBJ2-3; D is ambiguous. CDR1 and CDR2 (germline): DFQATT, SNEGSKA (reference sequence). The CDR3 has 11 residues. The V and J ends lost 0 bases and 6 bases respectively, with 4 bases between them. The CDR3 DNA reads TGCAGTGCTAGAGATCCGGATACGCAGTATTTT. Translating it yields CSARDPDTQYF.

The chain is built from TRBV5-6 and TRBJ2-4, with 7 bases matching TRBD2. Looked up from germline, CDR1 is SGHDT and CDR2 is YYEEEE. This CDR3 has 13 residues. V lost 2 bases to trimming and J lost 8 bases; unmatched junction nucleotides: 4. CDR3 in amino acids: CASSLDGGDIQYF. The DNA for the CDR3 is TGTGCCAGCAGCTTAGATGGGGGGGACATTCAGTACTTC.

The genes are TRBV7-2 and TRBJ2-7; D is perhaps TRBD1 or TRBD2 (6 bases each). Germline V gene sequence: CDR1 SGHTA, CDR2 FQGNSA. Trimming left V 2 bases short and J 5 bases short, with 13 bases between. CDR3 size: 14 residues. CDR3 protein: CASSLSTGRNEQYF. The CDR3 nucleotides are TGTGCCAGCAGCTTATCTACAGGGAGGAACGAGCAGTACTTC.

The chain is built from TRBV6-1 and TRBJ1-6, with D uncertain. The length of the CDR3 is 14 residues. V was shortened by 2 bases and J by 10 bases, with 12 bases between the two germline ends. The germline CDR1 and CDR2 sequences are MNHNS and SASEGT. The CDR3 sequence is CASSEITPPSPLHF. The CDR3 nucleotides are TGTGCCAGCAGTGAAATTACTCCGCCGTCACCCCTCCACTTT.

This clonotype has ten or more counts. As DNA, the CDR3 is TGCGCCAGCAGCTTGGACGGGGGATGGGCTGAAGCTTTCTTT. This sequence encodes CASSLDGGWAEAFF. The V and J genes are TRBV5-1 and TRBJ1-1; D is perhaps TRBD1 (5 bases). The ends were cut back, 0 bases at V and 6 bases at J, with 12 bases in the middle. The germline CDR1 and CDR2 sequences are SGHRS and YFSETQ. The CDR3 runs to 14 residues.

The CDR3 spells CASSWLQLAGGPTDTQYF. The CDR3 DNA is TGTGCCAGCAGTTGGCTCCAACTAGCGGGGGGCCCCACAGATACGCAGTATTTT. The gene calls are TRBV27 and TRBJ2-3; TRBD2 matches 12 bases. Germline V gene data show CDR1 as MNHEY and CDR2 as SMNVEV (reference sequence). V dropped 4 bases and J dropped 2; count of bases not matched to a gene: 10. This CDR3 spans 18 amino acids.

This clonotype appeared a few times. The V and J genes are TRBV11-2 and TRBJ2-5, with unresolved D. This CDR3 is built from 14 residues. V was pared by 1 base and J by 5 bases, with 11 bases between. Germline CDR1 is SGHAT and CDR2 is FQNNGV. CDR3 bases: TGTGCCAGCAGCTTAGGGTCACCTGTCGAGACCCAGTACTTC. Translated, it gives CASSLGSPVETQYF.

This clonotype turned up a few times. The chain recombines TRBV20-1 with TRBJ2-1; 8 bases agree with TRBD2. Per the germline V gene, CDR1 is DFQATT and CDR2 is SNEGSKA (reference sequence). The CDR3 has 14 amino acids. V was pared by 3 bases and J by 0 bases, with 1 base of the junction left unmatched. The chain's CDR3 is CSASGGDSYNEQFF. CDR3 bases: TGCAGTGCTAGCGGGGGGGACTCCTACAATGAGCAGTTCTTC.

This clonotype was observed a handful of times. This chain links TRBV27 with TRBJ1-2, with D maybe TRBD1 (5 bases). This CDR3 is built from 13 residues. Trimming cost V 3 bases and J 7 bases, with 12 bases left between them. Germline V lookup: CDR1 MNHEY, CDR2 SMNVEV (reference sequence). The CDR3 protein is CASSFRGDGGYTF. The DNA for the CDR3 is TGTGCCAGCAGTTTCAGAGGGGATGGTGGCTACACCTTC.